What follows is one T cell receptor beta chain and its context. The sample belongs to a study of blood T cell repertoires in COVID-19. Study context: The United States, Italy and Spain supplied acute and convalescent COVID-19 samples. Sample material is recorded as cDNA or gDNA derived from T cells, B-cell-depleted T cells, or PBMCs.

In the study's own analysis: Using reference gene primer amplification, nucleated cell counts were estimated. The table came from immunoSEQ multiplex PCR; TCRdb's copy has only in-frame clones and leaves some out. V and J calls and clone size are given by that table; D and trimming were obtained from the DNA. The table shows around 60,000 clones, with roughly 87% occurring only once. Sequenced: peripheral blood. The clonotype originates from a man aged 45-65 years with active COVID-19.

CDR3 in amino acids: CASSLGRSEQYF. The CDR3 bases are TGTGCCAGCAGTTTAGGCAGAAGCGAGCAGTACTTC. The genes are TRBV12-3 or TRBV12-4 and TRBJ2-7; no clear D. This CDR3 contains 12 residues. Trimming shortened V by 1 base and J by 6 bases, and 7 bases separated the two germline ends.